This is a list of T cell receptor beta chains from one sample in a study of cytomegalovirus exposure and HLA in healthy donors. Repertoires were generated with immunoSEQ multiplex PCR, while TCRdb's copy carries only in-frame clones and drops some. This sample carries 150,000 or so clones, approximately 78% of them seen once, and the ten largest clones take approximately 3.1%. Sequencing was done on a sample of PBMCs. Receptors originate from a woman in her thirties or forties in good health and CMV-seronegative. Each CDR3 is given with its conserved first and last residue. A D gene is named only where the DNA matches it firmly. A clone size is listed for some rows: how often the clone was seen (once, few, many), or a class if it is expanded.

CDR3 length: 14
V gene: TRBV6-5
J gene: TRBJ1-2
clone size: NA
D gene: TRBD1
CDR3 DNA: TGTGCCAGCAGCGACCGGACAGGGGGTTTTGGCTACACCTTC
CDR3 protein: CASSDRTGGFGYTF

CDR3 length: 13
V gene: TRBV10-3
J gene: TRBJ1-2
clone size: NA
D gene: NA
CDR3 DNA: TGTGCCATCAAGACCAGGGAAAACTATGGCTACACCTTC
CDR3 protein: CAIKTRENYGYTF

CDR3 length: 14
V gene: TRBV15
J gene: TRBJ2-1
clone size: NA
D gene: NA
CDR3 DNA: TGTGCCACCAGCAGAGATCGGTTCGGCAATGAGCAGTTCTTC
CDR3 protein: CATSRDRFGNEQFF

CDR3 length: 15
V gene: TRBV27
J gene: TRBJ2-7
clone size: once
D gene: TRBD2
CDR3 DNA: TGTGCCAGCAGGCAACTAGCGGGGGAAGGAAACGAGCAGTACTTC
CDR3 protein: CASRQLAGEGNEQYF

CDR3 length: 16
V gene: TRBV4-1
J gene: TRBJ1-4
clone size: NA
D gene: NA
CDR3 DNA: TGCGCCAGCAGCCAAGAGGGGCGACAGCCTAATGAAAAACTGTTTTTT
CDR3 protein: CASSQEGRQPNEKLFF

CDR3 length: 13
V gene: TRBV28
J gene: TRBJ1-5
clone size: NA
D gene: TRBD1
CDR3 DNA: TGTGCCAGCAGCCCCGACAGGGATCAGCCCCAGCATTTT
CDR3 protein: CASSPDRDQPQHF

CDR3 length: 16
V gene: TRBV9
J gene: TRBJ2-2
clone size: NA
D gene: TRBD1
CDR3 DNA: TGTGCCAGCAGCCCAGGGGGCCCGCTGAACACCGGGGAGCTGTTTTTT
CDR3 protein: CASSPGGPLNTGELFF

CDR3 length: 14
V gene: TRBV18
J gene: TRBJ1-2
clone size: NA
D gene: NA
CDR3 DNA: TGTGCCAGCTCACCGTTAAGTGGGTCGGGAGGCTACACCTTC
CDR3 protein: CASSPLSGSGGYTF

CDR3 length: 11
V gene: TRBV6-5
J gene: TRBJ2-3
clone size: NA
D gene: NA
CDR3 DNA: TGTGCCAGCAGTCAAGGGAGCCAGCAGTATTTT
CDR3 protein: CASSQGSQQYF

CDR3 length: 15
V gene: TRBV6-1
J gene: TRBJ2-1
clone size: NA
D gene: TRBD2
CDR3 DNA: TGTGCCGGGTCCCTAGCGGGGGTCTCCTACAATGAGCAGTTCTTC
CDR3 protein: CAGSLAGVSYNEQFF

CDR3 length: 15
V gene: TRBV6-5
J gene: TRBJ2-3
clone size: NA
D gene: NA
CDR3 DNA: TGTGCCAGCAGGGTGGCAGACACAATTACAGATACGCAGTATTTT
CDR3 protein: CASRVADTITDTQYF

CDR3 length: 13
V gene: TRBV6-5
J gene: TRBJ1-4
clone size: NA
D gene: TRBD1
CDR3 DNA: TGTGCCAGCAGGTGGACAGGGCATGAAAAACTGTTTTTT
CDR3 protein: CASRWTGHEKLFF

CDR3 length: 17
V gene: TRBV19
J gene: TRBJ1-5
clone size: NA
D gene: TRBD1
CDR3 DNA: TGTGCCAGTAGTATACCGGGACAGGGTGGGAGCAATCAGCCCCAGCATTTT
CDR3 protein: CASSIPGQGGSNQPQHF

CDR3 length: 13
V gene: TRBV2
J gene: TRBJ1-2
clone size: NA
D gene: NA
CDR3 DNA: TGTGCCAGCACCTCAACGGCGGTCCATGGCTACACCTTC
CDR3 protein: CASTSTAVHGYTF

CDR3 length: 15
V gene: TRBV5-1
J gene: TRBJ2-5
clone size: NA
D gene: TRBD1
CDR3 DNA: TGCGCCAGCAGCTTCCGGACAGGGGTTCAAGAGACCCAGTACTTC
CDR3 protein: CASSFRTGVQETQYF

CDR3 length: 13
V gene: TRBV28
J gene: TRBJ1-1
clone size: NA
D gene: TRBD1
CDR3 DNA: TGTGCCAGCAGAGGACAGGGCGGGACTGAAGCTTTCTTT
CDR3 protein: CASRGQGGTEAFF

CDR3 length: 16
V gene: TRBV5-1
J gene: TRBJ1-2
clone size: NA
D gene: NA
CDR3 DNA: TGCGCCAGCAGCTTGGTTCAACGGGTTGGAAGCTATGGCTACACCTTC
CDR3 protein: CASSLVQRVGSYGYTF

CDR3 length: 17
V gene: TRBV2
J gene: TRBJ1-5
clone size: NA
D gene: NA
CDR3 DNA: TGTGCCAGCAGTCAAGTTTACACAGGGTCGGGCAATCAGCCCCAGCATTTT
CDR3 protein: CASSQVYTGSGNQPQHF

CDR3 length: 14
V gene: TRBV11-2
J gene: TRBJ2-2
clone size: once
D gene: NA
CDR3 DNA: TGTGCCAGCAGCTTAGTACGGGGTCCCGGGGAGCTGTTTTTT
CDR3 protein: CASSLVRGPGELFF

CDR3 length: 15
V gene: TRBV6-1
J gene: TRBJ2-7
clone size: once
D gene: TRBD2
CDR3 DNA: TGTGCCAGCAGTGAACGGCTAGCGGGGCCTTACGAGCAGTACTTC
CDR3 protein: CASSERLAGPYEQYF

CDR3 length: 15
V gene: TRBV7-8
J gene: TRBJ1-1
clone size: NA
D gene: NA
CDR3 DNA: TGTGCCAGCACCCTCAATTCCGGTATGAACACTGAAGCTTTCTTT
CDR3 protein: CASTLNSGMNTEAFF

CDR3 length: 18
V gene: TRBV15
J gene: TRBJ2-1
clone size: once
D gene: TRBD2
CDR3 DNA: TGTGCCACCAGCAGAGATTATAGGACTAGCGGGGTATTGAATGAGCAGTTCTTC
CDR3 protein: CATSRDYRTSGVLNEQFF

CDR3 length: 15
V gene: TRBV15
J gene: TRBJ1-6
clone size: once
D gene: NA
CDR3 DNA: TGTGCCACCAGCAGAGAGGGCAGGATCAATTCACCCCTCCACTTT
CDR3 protein: CATSREGRINSPLHF

CDR3 length: 17
V gene: TRBV14
J gene: TRBJ2-5
clone size: once
D gene: TRBD2
CDR3 DNA: TGTGCCAGCAGCCCCTCCCAAGCCGTAGCGGGGAGAGAGACCCAGTACTTC
CDR3 protein: CASSPSQAVAGRETQYF

CDR3 length: 15
V gene: TRBV5-1
J gene: TRBJ2-7
clone size: NA
D gene: NA
CDR3 DNA: TGCGCCAGCAGCTGGGAGACAGGGCGGGACCGCGAGCAGTACTTC
CDR3 protein: CASSWETGRDREQYF

CDR3 length: 15
V gene: TRBV7-2
J gene: TRBJ2-7
clone size: NA
D gene: TRBD1
CDR3 DNA: TGTGCCAGCAGCTTAGGGGGGACAGGGAGGTTCGAGCAGTACTTC
CDR3 protein: CASSLGGTGRFEQYF

CDR3 length: 15
V gene: TRBV5-1
J gene: TRBJ2-4
clone size: NA
D gene: TRBD1
CDR3 DNA: TGCGCCAGCTCATCCGGGACAGGGGCCAAAAACATTCAGTACTTC
CDR3 protein: CASSSGTGAKNIQYF

CDR3 length: 15
V gene: TRBV5-1
J gene: TRBJ2-1
clone size: NA
D gene: NA
CDR3 DNA: TGCGCCAGCAGCTTGGGAGGGAGCTCCTACAATGAGCAGTTCTTC
CDR3 protein: CASSLGGSSYNEQFF

CDR3 length: 14
V gene: TRBV13
J gene: TRBJ2-2
clone size: NA
D gene: NA
CDR3 DNA: TGTGCCAGCAGCGGGGGCTTAAACACCGGGGAGCTGTTTTTT
CDR3 protein: CASSGGLNTGELFF

CDR3 length: 14
V gene: TRBV7-2
J gene: TRBJ2-5
clone size: NA
D gene: NA
CDR3 DNA: TGTGCCAGCAGCTTAGGCGGCCCCCTGGAGACCCAGTACTTC
CDR3 protein: CASSLGGPLETQYF

CDR3 length: 16
V gene: TRBV18
J gene: TRBJ1-2
clone size: NA
D gene: NA
CDR3 DNA: TGTGCCAGCTCACCGCAGGGGCACCTTACCTCAGAGGGCTACACCTTC
CDR3 protein: CASSPQGHLTSEGYTF

CDR3 length: 14
V gene: TRBV4-1
J gene: TRBJ2-5
clone size: NA
D gene: NA
CDR3 DNA: TGCGCCAGCAGCTTGAGACTCGACCAAGAGACCCAGTACTTC
CDR3 protein: CASSLRLDQETQYF

CDR3 length: 18
V gene: TRBV5-6
J gene: TRBJ2-5
clone size: once
D gene: TRBD2
CDR3 DNA: TGTGCCAGCAGCCCGCCGGGGGGGCGGAAGTCAGATGAGGAGACCCAGTACTTC
CDR3 protein: CASSPPGGRKSDEETQYF

CDR3 length: 15
V gene: TRBV30
J gene: TRBJ2-3
clone size: once
D gene: TRBD2
CDR3 DNA: TGTGCCTGGACTGCGAAAGCGGGGGGCACAGATACGCAGTATTTT
CDR3 protein: CAWTAKAGGTDTQYF

CDR3 length: 14
V gene: TRBV6-5
J gene: TRBJ2-7
clone size: NA
D gene: NA
CDR3 DNA: TGTGCCAGCAGTTACTCGGTAGGGGCGTACGAGCAGTACTTC
CDR3 protein: CASSYSVGAYEQYF

CDR3 length: 18
V gene: TRBV6-4
J gene: TRBJ2-3
clone size: NA
D gene: TRBD1
CDR3 DNA: TGTGCCAGCAGTAACAGTTTTTCGGGGACAGGGCTGTCGAATACGCAGTATTTT
CDR3 protein: CASSNSFSGTGLSNTQYF

CDR3 length: 14
V gene: TRBV2
J gene: TRBJ1-1
clone size: NA
D gene: TRBD1
CDR3 DNA: TGTGCCAGCAGTGGACAGGGCATGGGCACTGAAGCTTTCTTT
CDR3 protein: CASSGQGMGTEAFF

CDR3 length: 16
V gene: TRBV10-3
J gene: TRBJ2-6
clone size: NA
D gene: NA
CDR3 DNA: TGTGCCATCAGGGAAGGGGTCACGTCCGGGGCCAACGTCCTGACTTTC
CDR3 protein: CAIREGVTSGANVLTF

CDR3 length: 14
V gene: TRBV27
J gene: TRBJ1-4
clone size: few
D gene: TRBD1
CDR3 DNA: TGTGCCAGCGCAAACAGGGGGGTGGTTGAAAAACTGTTTTTT
CDR3 protein: CASANRGVVEKLFF

CDR3 length: 13
V gene: TRBV15
J gene: TRBJ1-1
clone size: NA
D gene: NA
CDR3 DNA: TGTGCCACCAGCACCCTGGCACAGGGTGAAGCTTTCTTT
CDR3 protein: CATSTLAQGEAFF

CDR3 length: 14
V gene: TRBV2
J gene: TRBJ1-4
clone size: NA
D gene: TRBD1
CDR3 DNA: TGTGCCAGCGGCCAGACAGGGGGTTTTGAAAAACTGTTTTTT
CDR3 protein: CASGQTGGFEKLFF

CDR3 length: 13
V gene: TRBV6-5
J gene: TRBJ2-7
clone size: NA
D gene: NA
CDR3 DNA: TGTGCCACCTCGCCGGGTGATTTGGGTGAGCAGTACTTC
CDR3 protein: CATSPGDLGEQYF

CDR3 length: 14
V gene: TRBV5-1
J gene: TRBJ1-1
clone size: NA
D gene: NA
CDR3 DNA: TGCGCCAGCAGACCGCAGGGGATGAACACTGAAGCTTTCTTT
CDR3 protein: CASRPQGMNTEAFF

CDR3 length: 17
V gene: TRBV11-2
J gene: TRBJ2-7
clone size: NA
D gene: NA
CDR3 DNA: TGTGCCAGCAGCTTAGGAGTTCGGGGTCGTGGCACCTACGAGCAGTACTTC
CDR3 protein: CASSLGVRGRGTYEQYF

CDR3 length: 13
V gene: TRBV19
J gene: TRBJ1-1
clone size: few
D gene: NA
CDR3 DNA: TGTGCCAGTAGTAAAGGGGGGAACACTGAAGCTTTCTTT
CDR3 protein: CASSKGGNTEAFF

CDR3 length: 14
V gene: TRBV5-6
J gene: TRBJ2-3
clone size: NA
D gene: NA
CDR3 DNA: TGTGCCAGCAGCTTGGAGGCTAGGCTTAGTGGGCAGTATTTT
CDR3 protein: CASSLEARLSGQYF

CDR3 length: 14
V gene: TRBV27
J gene: TRBJ2-7
clone size: few
D gene: TRBD1
CDR3 DNA: TGTGCCAGCAGTTTATTCAGGGGGCTAGGAGAGCAGTACTTC
CDR3 protein: CASSLFRGLGEQYF

CDR3 length: 17
V gene: TRBV5-4
J gene: TRBJ2-3
clone size: NA
D gene: TRBD2
CDR3 DNA: TGTGCCAGCAGCTTGGGGACTAGCGGCGGAGGTACAGATACGCAGTATTTT
CDR3 protein: CASSLGTSGGGTDTQYF

CDR3 length: 13
V gene: TRBV5-1
J gene: TRBJ2-7
clone size: NA
D gene: NA
CDR3 DNA: TGCGCCAGCAGCCGTAGTGTCGTGAACGAGCAGTACTTC
CDR3 protein: CASSRSVVNEQYF

CDR3 length: 16
V gene: TRBV19
J gene: TRBJ2-3
clone size: NA
D gene: TRBD2
CDR3 DNA: TGTGCCAGTAGTATACCGACTAGCGGGGCCATAGATACGCAGTATTTT
CDR3 protein: CASSIPTSGAIDTQYF

CDR3 length: 14
V gene: TRBV7-6
J gene: TRBJ1-1
clone size: NA
D gene: NA
CDR3 DNA: TGTGCCAGCAGCTTAGGAGATTTGAACACTGAAGCTTTCTTT
CDR3 protein: CASSLGDLNTEAFF

CDR3 length: 13
V gene: TRBV2
J gene: TRBJ2-2
clone size: NA
D gene: TRBD1
CDR3 DNA: TGTGCCAGCAAGGGGGCTTATACCGGGGAGCTGTTTTTT
CDR3 protein: CASKGAYTGELFF